The text below deals with one TCR beta chain. The entry originates in a study of blood T cells in healthy people across ages. The authors ran a second PCR of roughly 6 to 12 cycles using a sample-barcoded 5' primer and a J-beta primer mix. TCRdb recomputed calls from the 5' RACE reads with MiXCR, one row per CDR3 protein. The repertoire has about 1.8 million distinct CDR3 sequences, 40% to 55% of them found once; the top ten carry approximately 2.1%. Trimming at V came to 0 bases and at J to 2 bases, leaving 10 bases not matched to a gene. Germline assignment: CDR1 DFQATT and CDR2 SNEGSKA (reference sequence). The CDR3 has 17 residues.

V usage is TRBV20-1 and J usage is TRBJ2-3; 8 bases are a match to TRBD2. This TCR derives from a middle-aged woman in good health. Sequenced: blood. CDR3: CSARDSYRGGPTDTQYF. DNA for the CDR3: TGCAGTGCTAGAGATAGCTACCGGGGGGGCCCCACAGATACGCAGTATTTT.